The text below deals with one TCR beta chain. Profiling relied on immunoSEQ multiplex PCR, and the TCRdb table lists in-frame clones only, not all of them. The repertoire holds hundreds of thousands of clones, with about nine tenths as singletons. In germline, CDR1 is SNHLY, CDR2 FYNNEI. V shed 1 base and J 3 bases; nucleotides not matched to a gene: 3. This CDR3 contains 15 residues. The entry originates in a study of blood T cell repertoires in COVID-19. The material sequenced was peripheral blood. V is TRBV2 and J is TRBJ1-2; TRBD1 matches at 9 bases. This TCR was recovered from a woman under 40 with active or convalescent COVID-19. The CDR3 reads CASSEEGQGYYGYTF. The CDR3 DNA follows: TGTGCCAGCAGTGAAGAGGGACAGGGTTACTATGGCTACACCTTC.